Below, 19 T cell receptor beta chains from the same sample are listed, as sequenced in a study of T cells after posttransplantation cyclophosphamide. Controls had myeloablative marrow grafts with methotrexate and calcineurin inhibitor, sampled at 1 year. Using immunoSEQ multiplex PCR, the repertoire was profiled, and TCRdb retains in-frame clones only, with some absent. The table has around 10,000 clones, roughly 90% seen once. The sample was PBMCs, taken after an allogeneic stem cell transplant with a calcineurin inhibitor and methotrexate. All receptors come from a young adult male patient who received an allogeneic stem cell transplant from an unrelated donor, was CMV-positive, and had no GVHD. The graft donor may have given rise to some T cells.

V gene TRBV6-5 combines with J gene TRBJ1-2, with 8 nucleotides matching TRBD1. Germline assignment: CDR1 MNHEY and CDR2 SVGAGI. The CDR3 runs 15 residues. The V segment lost 8 bases and the J segment 0 bases; nucleotides outside the gene matches: 8. The CDR3: CASGDRGQANYGYTF. CDR3 DNA sequence: TGTGCCAGCGGAGACAGGGGCCAAGCTAACTATGGCTACACCTTC.

This rearrangement joins TRBV7-2 to TRBJ2-3, with a weak D call TRBD2 (5 bases). CDR1 and CDR2 from the germline V gene are SGHTA and FQGNSA. The length of the CDR3 is 14 residues. V lost 3 bases and J 2 bases, leaving 9 bases between the germline ends. CDR3 in amino acids: CASSFGGFTDTQYF. CDR3 sequence (DNA): TGTGCCAGCAGCTTTGGCGGGTTCACAGATACGCAGTATTTT.

This clone turned up a few times. A far larger clone differs by one base, so this is likely a read error. The J gene is TRBJ1-1, the V gene TRBV6-1; TRBD1 agrees at 8 bases. The CDR3 is 15 residues long. Germline CDR1 reads MNHNS; CDR2 reads SASEGT. The CDR3: CAISEQGVPNTEAFF. As DNA, the CDR3 is TGTGCCATCAGTGAACAGGGGGTACCGAACACTGAAGCTTTCTTT.

J is TRBJ2-7 and V is TRBV6-1; D remains unclear. Germline V gene data show CDR1 as MNHNS and CDR2 as SASEGT. V was cut by 3 bases and J by 0 bases, with 3 bases left in between. The CDR3 is 12 amino acids. As DNA, the CDR3 is TGTGCCAGCAGTGACCTCTCCTACGAGCAGTACTTC. Translating gives CASSDLSYEQYF.

The gene calls are TRBV6-5 and TRBJ2-7; no definite D call. Trimming pared 0 bases from V and 2 bases from J, leaving 8 bases between. Germline lookup yields CDR1 MNHEY and CDR2 SVGAGI. The CDR3 spans 14 residues. CDR3 amino acids: CASSYSRLTYEQYF. For the CDR3, the DNA is TGTGCCAGCAGTTACTCGAGGTTGACCTACGAGCAGTACTTC.

The chain uses TRBV7-2 and TRBJ2-3; a possible D gene is TRBD2 (7 bases). The CDR3 loop spans 13 amino acids. Germline assignment: CDR1 SGHTA and CDR2 FQGNSA. Trimming cost V 6 bases and J 4 bases, with 11 bases left between them. For the CDR3, the DNA is TGTGCCAGCAGTATAGGGGGGGCAGATACGCAGTATTTT. Translated: CASSIGGADTQYF.

CDR3 sequence (DNA): TGTGCCAGCAGCTTGGAATTTTGGACAGGCGTCTCCGGGGAGCTGTTTTTT. It translates to CASSLEFWTGVSGELFF. The rearrangement uses TRBV5-6 and TRBJ2-2; TRBD1 matches at 7 bases. V dropped 0 bases and J dropped 6; count of bases not matched to a gene: 11. The CDR3 has 17 amino acids. CDR1 is SGHDT and CDR2 is YYEEEE in the germline V gene.

J is TRBJ2-1 and V is TRBV5-1; 12 bases align to TRBD2. With 4 bases clipped from V and 5 bases from J, the junction kept 4 bases outside the gene matches. Per the germline V gene, CDR1 is SGHRS and CDR2 is YFSETQ. The CDR3 covers 15 residues. CDR3 loop: CASSATSGRHNEQFF. Here the CDR3 DNA reads TGCGCCAGCAGCGCAACTAGCGGGAGGCACAATGAGCAGTTCTTC.

This clone was counted a single time. J is TRBJ2-7 and V is TRBV2; 8 positions match TRBD1. Unmatched junction bases numbered 9, after V lost 7 bases and J lost 4 bases. There are 14 residues in the CDR3. Germline CDR1 SNHLY, CDR2 FYNNEI. The CDR3 region has the DNA TGTGCCAGCATCGAGGACAGGGTGCGTTACGAGCAGTACTTC. Encoded protein: CASIEDRVRYEQYF.

The chain is built from TRBV5-4 and TRBJ2-7; TRBD1 matches at 11 bases. The germline CDR1 and CDR2 sequences are SGHNT and YYREEE (reference sequence). J was trimmed by 3 bases and V by 6 bases; bases with no gene match: 8. This CDR3 region has 15 residues. CDR3 loop: CASTNWGTGGYEQYF. The CDR3 DNA sequence: TGTGCCAGCACCAATTGGGGGACAGGGGGCTACGAGCAGTACTTC. The variable domain in full, with the rest retrieved from reference TRBV5-4 and TRBJ2-7, is ETGVTQSPTHLIKTRGQQVTLRCSSQSGHNTVSWYQQALGQGPQFIFQYYREEENGRGNFPPRFSGLQFPNYSSELNVNALELDDSALYLCASTNWGTGGYEQYFGPGTRLTVT.

The chain is built from TRBV5-1 and TRBJ2-7; possible D gene TRBD2, 5 bases. Germline loops: CDR1 SGHRS, CDR2 YFSETQ. The ends were cut back, 4 bases at V and 3 bases at J, with 17 bases in the middle. The CDR3 contains 15 residues. The CDR3 reads CASSAGYGGHYEQYF. CDR3 bases: TGCGCCAGCAGCGCAGGATACGGCGGGCACTACGAGCAGTACTTC. The variable domain in full, completed from reference TRBV5-1 and TRBJ2-7, reads KAGVTQTPRYLIKTRGQQVTLSCSPISGHRSVSWYQQTPGQGLQFLFEYFSETQRNKGNFPGRFSGRQFSNSRSEMNVSTLELGDSALYLCASSAGYGGHYEQYFGPGTRLTVT.

This CDR3 is CASSSRTGLTEAFF. For the CDR3, the DNA is TGTGCCAGCAGCTCTCGGACAGGTCTCACTGAAGCTTTCTTT. The chain has TRBV5-4 and TRBJ1-1, with 7 bases matching TRBD1. The CDR3 is 14 residues long. The V and J ends lost 3 bases and 4 bases, in that order; junction bases with no gene match: 6. The germline CDR1 and CDR2 sequences are SGHNT and YYREEE (reference sequence).

V gene TRBV2 combines with J gene TRBJ2-2; D might be TRBD1 (6 bases). Between the trimmed V and J ends, which lost 8 bases and 5 bases, there was a span of 12 bases. This CDR3 comprises 13 residues. Looked up from germline, CDR1 is SNHLY and CDR2 is FYNNEI. The CDR3 is CASQSGVTGELFF. DNA for the CDR3: TGTGCCAGCCAGTCAGGGGTGACCGGGGAGCTGTTTTTT.

The chain employs TRBV2 and TRBJ1-6; tentatively, D is TRBD1 (5 bases). The CDR3 is made up of 15 amino acids. CDR1 is SNHLY and CDR2 is FYNNEI in the germline V gene. V lost 5 bases and J 11 bases, leaving 19 bases between the germline ends. The CDR3 DNA is TGTGCCAGCAGTTCCCAGCTACTCCAGGGCCCACCCCTCCACTTT. Its translation: CASSSQLLQGPPLHF.

The rearrangement links TRBV4-2 to TRBJ1-2, with no clear D. Germline V lookup: CDR1 LGHNA, CDR2 YNFKEQ. V dropped 0 bases and J dropped 1 base, with 15 bases sitting between them. CDR3 length: 17 residues. CDR3 DNA sequence: TGTGCCAGCAGCCAAGATCTTCTGGCCAGTATTAACTATGGCTACACCTTC. It codes for CASSQDLLASINYGYTF.

V gene TRBV6-5 combines with J gene TRBJ2-1; D is possibly TRBD2 (7 bases). In germline, CDR1 is MNHEY, CDR2 SVGAGI. The ends were cut back, 1 base at V and 6 bases at J, with 10 bases in the middle. The CDR3 is 14 amino acids. The CDR3 sequence is CASSYLRGPNEQFF. Here the CDR3 DNA reads TGTGCCAGCAGTTACTTGCGGGGGCCCAATGAGCAGTTCTTC.

V is TRBV5-1 and J is TRBJ2-3; TRBD1 agrees at 7 bases. V shed 0 bases, J shed 1 base, and the junction held 2 bases outside the gene matches. Germline V lookup: CDR1 SGHRS, CDR2 YFSETQ. The length of the CDR3 is 15 residues. CDR3: CASSLVGGGTDTQYF. CDR3 DNA: TGCGCCAGCAGCTTGGTAGGGGGCGGCACAGATACGCAGTATTTT.

As DNA, the CDR3 is TGCGCCAGCAGCCAAGAGAGGGATACGCAGTATTTT. Protein product: CASSQERDTQYF. V gene TRBV4-1 combines with J gene TRBJ2-3; no definite D call. CDR1 is MGHRA and CDR2 is YSYEKL in the germline V gene. Between the trimmed V and J ends, which lost 0 bases and 6 bases, there was a span of 4 bases. There are 12 residues in the CDR3.

This chain joins TRBV29-1 and TRBJ2-2; TRBD2 might be the D (6 bases). CDR3 length equals 14 residues. CDR1 and CDR2 from the germline V gene are SQVTM and ANQGSEA. V was shortened by 7 bases and J by 3 bases, with 15 bases between the two germline ends. CDR3: CSAARGGDTGELFF. CDR3 coding DNA: TGCAGCGCCGCGCGGGGAGGCGACACCGGGGAGCTGTTTTTT.